Below, one T cell receptor (beta chain) is given with its context. As yet, its antigen is unknown. These data belong to a study of cytomegalovirus exposure and HLA in healthy donors. Findings and limits, study-wide: Per a later analysis, roughly 17,000 TCR beta sequences showed association with HLA alleles at 0.05 false discovery rate.

PCR was performed using 60 Vbeta and 13 Jbeta primers. This table comes from immunoSEQ multiplex PCR, and its TCRdb copy is limited to in-frame clones, with some not included. Of around 150,000 clones listed, around 86% are singletons. There are 14 residues in the CDR3. V shed 6 bases and J shed 5 bases, with 13 bases lying between them. The V gene's germline CDR1 is LGHNT and CDR2 FRNRAP. Material for sequencing was PBMCs. The source is a woman aged 45-60 years in good health and CMV-seropositive. This sequence joins TRBV12-5 and TRBJ2-2, with no clear D. The CDR3 DNA reads as TGTGCTAGTGGCCTGGGTCTAGGAACCGGGGAGCTGTTTTTT. The encoded protein is CASGLGLGTGELFF.